This T cell receptor (beta chain) appears in the sequencing data of a study of early T cells in non-severe SARS-CoV-2 infection. Whole-study context: Chains from this unsorted whole-blood bulk RNA could not be paired. General observations from the study: Matching against VDJdb likely underestimated virus-specific expansions, favoring anti-spike CD8.

Individual cDNA molecules carried attached unique molecular identifiers. In TCRdb, the 5' RACE reads were re-called with MiXCR into one record per CDR3 protein. The sample lists about 25,000 distinct CDR3 sequences, around 5% occurring once. The CDR3 covers 15 residues. Germline values: CDR1 SGHRS, CDR2 YFSETQ. Between the trimmed V and J ends, which lost 0 bases and 5 bases, there was a span of 14 bases. This clonotype was seen repeatedly, ten times or more. Its antigen is unidentified. V gene TRBV5-1 combines with J gene TRBJ2-5; D is tentatively TRBD1 or TRBD2 (6 bases each). Sequencing was done on a sample of whole blood. This TCR derives from an adult who was a healthcare worker with PCR-confirmed SARS-CoV-2 infection or an uninfected control (not recorded which). Here the CDR3 DNA reads TGCGCCAGCAGCTTGGAGGGGGGCTCAGTTGAGACCCAGTACTTC. Its translation is CASSLEGGSVETQYF.